This paragraph covers one T cell receptor (beta chain) sequence. Antigen specificity is unknown. Produced via immunoSEQ multiplex PCR; TCRdb's table is partial and in-frame only. The sample records 70,000 to 80,000 clones, roughly 85% being singletons. These data come from a study of T cell responses to AZD1222 COVID-19 vaccine. CDR3 size: 16 residues. Between the trimmed V and J ends, which lost 3 bases and 2 bases, there was a span of 19 bases. Germline lookup yields CDR1 SQVTM and CDR2 ANQGSEA. The study's findings and limits: White British people made up most donors, females outnumbered males, and clonal diversity was possibly underestimated.

The source is an adult in good health. This specimen consisted of peripheral blood, obtained on day 0 of AZD1222 vaccination. The chain has TRBV29-1 and TRBJ2-5; D is perhaps TRBD1 (6 bases). The DNA for the CDR3 is TGCAGCGTTGAGTCCGGGACACAGGGTCCACAAGAGACCCAGTACTTC. Translated, it gives CSVESGTQGPQETQYF.